This T cell receptor (beta chain) comes out of a study of CD8 T cells in Susac syndrome. RNA in amounts of 0.5 to 1 ug was reverse transcribed with random hexamers. A multiplex approach, immunoSEQ multiplex PCR, amplified TCR beta CDR3 across 54 Vbeta and 13 Jbeta. TCRdb independently ran MiXCR on the immunoSEQ multiplex PCR reads; one entry per CDR3 protein. Of 110,000 or so distinct CDR3 sequences in the sample, around 97% were seen once. V was clipped by 0 bases and J by 5 bases, with 1 base between them. The CDR3 consists of 11 residues. CDR1 and CDR2 (germline): MNHEY, SVGEGT. This chain uses TRBV6-2 or TRBV6-3 with TRBJ2-5, with no clear D. Sequencing was done on a sample of CD4+ T cells from PBMCs. This clonotype was sampled from a human donor in good health. CDR3 sequence (DNA): TGTGCCAGCAGTTACTCGGAGACCCAGTACTTC. Translating it yields CASSYSETQYF.